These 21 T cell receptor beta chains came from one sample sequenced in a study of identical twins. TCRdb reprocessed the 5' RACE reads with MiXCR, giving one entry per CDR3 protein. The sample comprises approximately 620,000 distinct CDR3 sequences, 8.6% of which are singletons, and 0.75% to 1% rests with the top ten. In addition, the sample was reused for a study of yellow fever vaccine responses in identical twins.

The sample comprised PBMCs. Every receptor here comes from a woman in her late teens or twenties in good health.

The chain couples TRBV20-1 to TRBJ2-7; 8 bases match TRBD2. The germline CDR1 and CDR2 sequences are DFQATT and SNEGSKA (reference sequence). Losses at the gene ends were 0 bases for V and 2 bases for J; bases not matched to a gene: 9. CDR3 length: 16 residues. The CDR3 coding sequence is TGCAGTGCTAGAGACGGGGGAGGGACTAGTCCCTACGAGCAGTACTTC. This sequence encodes CSARDGGGTSPYEQYF.

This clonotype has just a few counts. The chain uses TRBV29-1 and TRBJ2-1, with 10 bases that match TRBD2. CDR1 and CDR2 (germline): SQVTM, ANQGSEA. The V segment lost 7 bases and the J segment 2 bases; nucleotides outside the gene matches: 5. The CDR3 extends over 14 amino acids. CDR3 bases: TGCAGCGGACGGAGCGGGGGGGCCTACAATGAGCAGTTCTTC. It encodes CSGRSGGAYNEQFF.

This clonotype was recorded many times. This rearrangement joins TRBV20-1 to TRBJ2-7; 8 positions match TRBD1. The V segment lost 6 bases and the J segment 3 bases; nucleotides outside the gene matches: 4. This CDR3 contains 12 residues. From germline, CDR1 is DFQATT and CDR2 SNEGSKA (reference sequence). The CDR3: CSAATGDYEQYF. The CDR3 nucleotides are TGCAGTGCCGCGACAGGGGACTACGAGCAGTACTTC.

As DNA, the CDR3 is TGTGCCAGCAGTTTAGGGGGCGGGGGCACTGAGCAGTTCTTC. Amino acid sequence: CASSLGGGGTEQFF. The rearrangement uses TRBV12-3 or TRBV12-4 and TRBJ2-1, with D tentatively TRBD2 (7 bases). The V and J ends lost 1 base and 9 bases respectively, with 13 bases between them. The CDR3 is 14 residues long.

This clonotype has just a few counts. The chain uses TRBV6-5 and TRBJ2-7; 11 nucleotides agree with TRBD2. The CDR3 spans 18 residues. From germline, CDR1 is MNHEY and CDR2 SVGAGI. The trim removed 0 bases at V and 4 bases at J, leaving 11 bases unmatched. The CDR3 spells CASSYSEGSGGDSYEQYF. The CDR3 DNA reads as TGTGCCAGCAGTTACTCAGAGGGTAGCGGGGGGGATTCTTACGAGCAGTACTTC.

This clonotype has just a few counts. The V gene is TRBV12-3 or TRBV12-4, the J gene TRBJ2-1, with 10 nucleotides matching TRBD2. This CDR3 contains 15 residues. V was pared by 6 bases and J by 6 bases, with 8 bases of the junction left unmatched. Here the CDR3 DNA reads TGTGCCAGCAGAGATCCTAGCGGGAGTTCCAATGAGCAGTTCTTC. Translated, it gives CASRDPSGSSNEQFF.

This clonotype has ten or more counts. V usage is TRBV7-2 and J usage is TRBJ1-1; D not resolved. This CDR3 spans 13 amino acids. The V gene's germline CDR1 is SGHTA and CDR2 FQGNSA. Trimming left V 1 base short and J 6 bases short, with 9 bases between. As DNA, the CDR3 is TGTGCCAGCAGCTTAGATCGAGGTTCTGAAGCTTTCTTT. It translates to CASSLDRGSEAFF.

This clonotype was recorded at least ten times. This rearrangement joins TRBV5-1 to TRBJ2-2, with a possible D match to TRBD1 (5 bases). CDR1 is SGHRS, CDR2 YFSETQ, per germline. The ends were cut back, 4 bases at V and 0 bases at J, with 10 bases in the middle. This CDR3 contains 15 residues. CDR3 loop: CASSTGRTNTGELFF. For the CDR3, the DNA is TGCGCCAGCAGCACAGGACGGACGAACACCGGGGAGCTGTTTTTT. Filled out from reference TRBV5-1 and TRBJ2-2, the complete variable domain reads KAGVTQTPRYLIKTRGQQVTLSCSPISGHRSVSWYQQTPGQGLQFLFEYFSETQRNKGNFPGRFSGRQFSNSRSEMNVSTLELGDSALYLCASSTGRTNTGELFFGEGSRLTVL.

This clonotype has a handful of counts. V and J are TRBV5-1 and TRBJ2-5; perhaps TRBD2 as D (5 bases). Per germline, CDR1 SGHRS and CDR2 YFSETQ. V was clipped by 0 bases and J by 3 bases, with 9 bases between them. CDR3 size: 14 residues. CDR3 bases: TGCGCCAGCAGCTTGGCCGGGATAGAAGAGACCCAGTACTTC. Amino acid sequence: CASSLAGIEETQYF. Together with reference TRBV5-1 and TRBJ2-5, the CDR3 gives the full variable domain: KAGVTQTPRYLIKTRGQQVTLSCSPISGHRSVSWYQQTPGQGLQFLFEYFSETQRNKGNFPGRFSGRQFSNSRSEMNVSTLELGDSALYLCASSLAGIEETQYFGPGTRLLVL.

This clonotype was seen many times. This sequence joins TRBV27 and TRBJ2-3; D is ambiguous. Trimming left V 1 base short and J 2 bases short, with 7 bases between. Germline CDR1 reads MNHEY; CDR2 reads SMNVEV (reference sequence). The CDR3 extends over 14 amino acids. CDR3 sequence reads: CASSLYLHTDTQYF. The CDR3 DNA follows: TGTGCCAGCAGTTTATACCTACACACAGATACGCAGTATTTT.

DNA for the CDR3: TGTGCCAGCAGTTACTCTGGGACACTCATCTACAATGAGCAGTTCTTC. It yields the protein CASSYSGTLIYNEQFF. This chain links TRBV6-5 with TRBJ2-1; a weak D match, TRBD1 (6 bases). V lost 0 bases and J lost 3, with 12 bases in between. This CDR3 has 16 amino acids. Germline CDR1 MNHEY, CDR2 SVGAGI.

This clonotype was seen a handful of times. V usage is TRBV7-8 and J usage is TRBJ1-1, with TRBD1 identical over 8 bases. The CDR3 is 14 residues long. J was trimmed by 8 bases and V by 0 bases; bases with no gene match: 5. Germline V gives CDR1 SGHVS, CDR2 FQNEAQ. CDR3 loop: CASSLAPWDREAFF. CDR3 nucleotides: TGTGCCAGCAGCTTAGCCCCCTGGGACAGGGAAGCTTTCTTT. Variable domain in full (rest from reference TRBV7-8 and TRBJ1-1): GAGVSQSPRYKVAKRGQDVALRCDPISGHVSLFWYQQALGQGPEFLTYFQNEAQLDKSGLPSDRFFAERPEGSVSTLKIQRTQQEDSAVYLCASSLAPWDREAFFGQGTRLTVV.

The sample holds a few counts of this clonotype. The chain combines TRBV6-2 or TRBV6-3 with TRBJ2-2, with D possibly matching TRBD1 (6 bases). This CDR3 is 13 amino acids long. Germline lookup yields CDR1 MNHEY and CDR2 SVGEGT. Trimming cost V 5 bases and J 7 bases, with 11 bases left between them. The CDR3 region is CASSRIGGGELFF. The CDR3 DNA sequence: TGTGCCAGCAGTCGCATAGGGGGCGGGGAGCTGTTTTTT.

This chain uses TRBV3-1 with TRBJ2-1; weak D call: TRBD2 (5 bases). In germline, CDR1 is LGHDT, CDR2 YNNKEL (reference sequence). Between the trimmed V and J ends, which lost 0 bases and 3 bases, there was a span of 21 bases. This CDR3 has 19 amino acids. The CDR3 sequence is CASSQERYKRVLGYNEQFF. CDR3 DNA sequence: TGTGCCAGCAGCCAAGAGCGCTACAAGAGGGTACTCGGCTACAATGAGCAGTTCTTC.

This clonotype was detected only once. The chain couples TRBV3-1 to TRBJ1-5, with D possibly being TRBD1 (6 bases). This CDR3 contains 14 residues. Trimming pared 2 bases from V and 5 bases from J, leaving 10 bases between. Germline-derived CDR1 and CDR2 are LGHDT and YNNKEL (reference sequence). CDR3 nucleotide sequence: TGTGCCAGCAGCCAATGGGGGGCTGATCAGCCCCAGCATTTT. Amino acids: CASSQWGADQPQHF. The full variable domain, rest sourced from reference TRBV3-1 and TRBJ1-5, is DTAVSQTPKYLVTQMGNDKSIKCEQNLGHDTMYWYKQDSKKFLKIMFSYNNKELIINETVPNRFSPKSPDKAHLNLHINSLELGDSAVYFCASSQWGADQPQHFGDGTRLSIL.

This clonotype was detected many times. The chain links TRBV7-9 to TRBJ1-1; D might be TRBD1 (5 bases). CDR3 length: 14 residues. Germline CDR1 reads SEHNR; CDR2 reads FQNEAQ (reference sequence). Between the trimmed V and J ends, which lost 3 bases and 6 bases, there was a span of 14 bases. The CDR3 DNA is TGTGCCAGCAGCTTTCAGGGTGGGTACGCTGAAGCTTTCTTT. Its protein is CASSFQGGYAEAFF.

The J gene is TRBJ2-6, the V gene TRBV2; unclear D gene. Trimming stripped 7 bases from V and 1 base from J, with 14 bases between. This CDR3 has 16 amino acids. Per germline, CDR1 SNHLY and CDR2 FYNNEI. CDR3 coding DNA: TGTGCCAGCACCCGGACCCCGGAATCTGGGGCCAACGTCCTGACTTTC. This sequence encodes CASTRTPESGANVLTF.

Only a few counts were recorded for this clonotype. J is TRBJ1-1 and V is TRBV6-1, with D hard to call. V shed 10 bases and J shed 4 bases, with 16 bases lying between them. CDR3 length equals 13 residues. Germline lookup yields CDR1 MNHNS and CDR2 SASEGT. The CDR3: CATRRGPGTEAFF. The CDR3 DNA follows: TGTGCCACCCGGCGGGGTCCGGGCACTGAAGCTTTCTTT.

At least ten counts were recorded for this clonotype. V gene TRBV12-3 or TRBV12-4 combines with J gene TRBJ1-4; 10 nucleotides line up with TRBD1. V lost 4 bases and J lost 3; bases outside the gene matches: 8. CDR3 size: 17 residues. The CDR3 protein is CASSSSPGQGANEKLFF. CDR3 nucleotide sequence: TGTGCCAGCAGTTCCTCCCCCGGACAGGGGGCTAATGAAAAACTGTTTTTT.

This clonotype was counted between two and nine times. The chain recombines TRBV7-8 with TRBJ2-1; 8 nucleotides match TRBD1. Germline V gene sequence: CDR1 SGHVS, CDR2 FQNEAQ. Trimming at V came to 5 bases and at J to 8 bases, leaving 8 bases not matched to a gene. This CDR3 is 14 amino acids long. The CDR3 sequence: CASSPTGQGHEQFF. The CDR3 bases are TGTGCCAGCAGCCCGACTGGACAGGGCCATGAGCAGTTCTTC.

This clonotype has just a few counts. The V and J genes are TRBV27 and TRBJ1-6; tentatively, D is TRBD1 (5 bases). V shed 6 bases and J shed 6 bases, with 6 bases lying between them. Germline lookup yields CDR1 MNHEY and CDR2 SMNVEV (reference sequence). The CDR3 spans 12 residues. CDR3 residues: CASRGVNSPLHF. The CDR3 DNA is TGTGCCAGCAGGGGGGTTAATTCACCCCTCCACTTT.